This TCR beta chain was sequenced in a study of vaccination and CD4 T cells after COVID-19. Study as a whole: Convalescent donors: six male, four female; seven Caucasian, two Asian, one multiracial, two Hispanic.

As to treatment: approximately 10-day PBMC culture with coronavirus spike peptide pools or control peptides (ViraFEST assay). General study results and limits: From a median of roughly 20 to 40, SARS-CoV-2-reactive clonotypes increased, though not significantly.

Cultured CD4+ T cell DNA was sequenced using the Oncomine TCR Beta short-read assay. TCRdb passed the PCR reads through MiXCR, listing each CDR3 protein once. This repertoire shows approximately 26,000 distinct CDR3 sequences, roughly 64% found once; its top ten account for less than 6%. In germline, CDR1 is MDHEN, CDR2 SYDVKM. This CDR3 spans 14 amino acids. With V trimmed by 10 bases and J by 7 bases, 12 bases remained unmatched. For this clonotype: As yet, its antigen is unknown.

The source is a human donor who had recovered from COVID-19. V gene TRBV28 combines with J gene TRBJ2-2; TRBD2 agrees at 7 bases. The sequenced material came from CD4+ T cells from blood, cultured in vitro. CDR3 sequence (DNA): TGTGCCATCGACAACCGGGGAGGGAGCGGGGAGCTGTTTTTT. It encodes CAIDNRGGSGELFF.